This TCR beta chain emerged from a study of blood T cell repertoires in COVID-19. Study-wide context: From T cells, B-cell-depleted T cells, or PBMCs came the material, which was cDNA or gDNA.

Under the authors' procedure: Counts of nucleated cells, estimated from reference gene primer amplification, were obtained. Profiled with immunoSEQ multiplex PCR; TCRdb holds only in-frame clones, not every one. That table gives V, J and clone size, and the DNA gave D and trimming. The table records over 200,000 clones, about 88% of them present only once. The germline V gene has CDR1 KGHSH and CDR2 LQKENI. V was shortened by 5 bases and J by 5 bases, with 9 bases between the two germline ends. This CDR3 has 13 amino acids. The chain couples TRBV18 to TRBJ1-4; maybe TRBD1 (6 bases). This TCR was recovered from a middle-aged man with active or convalescent COVID-19. The specimen was peripheral blood. The CDR3, as DNA: TGTGCCAGCTCAGGCGGACAGAATGAAAAACTGTTTTTT. Translated: CASSGGQNEKLFF.